This T cell receptor (beta chain) comes out of a study of beta chain features in type 1 diabetes. This clone was found a few times. Every isolated RNA sample was fully reverse transcribed, so sequencing captured expressed TCRB transcripts. TCRdb's table, derived via immunoSEQ multiplex PCR, lists solely in-frame clones and lacks some. The table lists around 300,000 clones, about 8% of them singletons. Sorting with CD45RO/CCR7/CD25/CD127/CD95/CD27 yielded naive, central memory, regulatory and stem-like memory CD4+ cells. The CDR3 totals 15 residues. Germline V CDR1 and CDR2: SGHVS, FQNEAQ. The trim removed 5 bases at V and 5 bases at J, leaving 12 bases unmatched.

Material for sequencing was central memory CD4+ T cells from blood. The chain recombines TRBV7-8 with TRBJ2-7; 7 bases align to TRBD2. The sequence was obtained from a woman younger than 30 in good health. The CDR3 here is CASSKWGGSRNEQYF. CDR3 DNA sequence: TGTGCCAGCAGCAAGTGGGGGGGTTCGAGGAACGAGCAGTACTTC. Full variable domain (remainder filled in from reference TRBV7-8 and TRBJ2-7): GAGVSQSPRYKVAKRGQDVALRCDPISGHVSLFWYQQALGQGPEFLTYFQNEAQLDKSGLPSDRFFAERPEGSVSTLKIQRTQQEDSAVYLCASSKWGGSRNEQYFGPGTRLTVT.